The clone carrying this T cell receptor beta chain appeared a single time. Its antigen is unknown. These data originate in a study of cytomegalovirus exposure and HLA in healthy donors. Study-level information: An early release of data contained roughly 90 million unique TCRs, which came from HLA-typed donors. Study-level results: Follow-up analysis found HLA locus-dependent TCR association rates, highest for DRB1 and lowest for HLA-C. Reportedly, TCR beta sequences accurately predicted HLA-A and HLA-B alleles in most subjects.

Germline V gene data show CDR1 as MNHEY and CDR2 as SMNVEV (reference sequence). The CDR3 spans 15 residues. After removal of 2 bases from V and 4 bases from J, the junction contained 3 bases not matched to a gene. Primers for the PCR totalled 60 Vbeta and 13 Jbeta. Clones were sequenced by immunoSEQ multiplex PCR, and TCRdb holds only the in-frame ones, with some missing. The repertoire holds about 120,000 clones, roughly 80% seen once, with around 20% in the top ten. This sequence originates from a man aged 18-30 years in good health and CMV-seropositive. The sequencing sample was made of PBMCs. The chain combines TRBV27 with TRBJ2-7; 12 bases line up with TRBD1. In nucleotides, the CDR3 is TGTGCCAGCAGTTTAAAGGGACAGGGGGCTTACGAGCAGTACTTC. Translation gives CASSLKGQGAYEQYF.